This section outlines one T cell receptor (beta chain) sequence together with its context. This record belongs to a study of blood T cell repertoires in COVID-19. The CDR3 length is 14 residues. In germline, CDR1 is SGHTS, CDR2 YDEGEE. The V gene end was trimmed by 0 bases and the J gene end by 12 bases; junction bases not matched to a gene: 7. Clones were read by immunoSEQ multiplex PCR, and TCRdb kept only the in-frame ones, dropping some. The sample has some 250,000 clones, approximately 86% seen once. The sample consisted of peripheral blood. The receptor comes from a woman aged 60-75 years with COVID-19, enrolled during active disease. The V gene is TRBV5-8, the J gene TRBJ2-1; TRBD2 aligns across 9 bases. CDR3 protein: CASSLGKLAGMQFF. The CDR3 DNA reads as TGTGCCAGCAGCTTGGGGAAACTAGCGGGTATGCAGTTCTTC.